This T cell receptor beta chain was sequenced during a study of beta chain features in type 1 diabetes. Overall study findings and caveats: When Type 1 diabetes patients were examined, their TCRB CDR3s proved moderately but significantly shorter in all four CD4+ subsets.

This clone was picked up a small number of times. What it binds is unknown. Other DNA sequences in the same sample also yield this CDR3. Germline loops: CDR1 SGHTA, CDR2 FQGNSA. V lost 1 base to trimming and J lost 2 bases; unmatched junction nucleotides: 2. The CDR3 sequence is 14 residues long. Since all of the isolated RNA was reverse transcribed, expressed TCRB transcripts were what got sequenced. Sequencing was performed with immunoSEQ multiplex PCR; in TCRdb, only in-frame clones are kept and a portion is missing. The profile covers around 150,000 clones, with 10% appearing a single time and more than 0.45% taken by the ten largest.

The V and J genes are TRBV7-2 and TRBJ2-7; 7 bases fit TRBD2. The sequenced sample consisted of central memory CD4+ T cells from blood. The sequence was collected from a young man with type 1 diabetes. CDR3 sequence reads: CASSLGAGAYEQYF. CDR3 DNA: TGTGCCAGCAGCTTAGGGGCGGGGGCCTACGAGCAGTACTTC. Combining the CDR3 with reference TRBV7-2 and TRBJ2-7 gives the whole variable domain GAGVSQSPSNKVTEKGKDVELRCDPISGHTALYWYRQSLGQGLEFLIYFQGNSAPDKSGLPSDRFSAERTGGSVSTLTIQRTQQEDSAVYLCASSLGAGAYEQYFGPGTRLTVT.